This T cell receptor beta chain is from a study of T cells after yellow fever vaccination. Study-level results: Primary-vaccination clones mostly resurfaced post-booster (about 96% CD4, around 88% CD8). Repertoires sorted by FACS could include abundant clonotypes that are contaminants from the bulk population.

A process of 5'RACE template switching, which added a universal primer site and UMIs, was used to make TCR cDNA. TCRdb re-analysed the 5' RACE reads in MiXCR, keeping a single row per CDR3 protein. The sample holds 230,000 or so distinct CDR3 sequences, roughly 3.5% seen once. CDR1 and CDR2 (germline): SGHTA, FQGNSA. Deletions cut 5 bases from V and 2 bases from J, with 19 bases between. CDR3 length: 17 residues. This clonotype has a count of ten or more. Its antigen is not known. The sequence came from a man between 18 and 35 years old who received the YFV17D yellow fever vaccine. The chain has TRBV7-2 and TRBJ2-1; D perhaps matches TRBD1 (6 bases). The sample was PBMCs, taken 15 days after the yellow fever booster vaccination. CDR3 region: CASSPQGYNGPYNEQFF. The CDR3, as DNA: TGTGCCAGCAGCCCACAGGGATACAACGGACCCTACAATGAGCAGTTCTTC.